The next 23 T cell receptor beta chains were all read from a single sample in a study of blood T cell repertoires in COVID-19. Produced via immunoSEQ multiplex PCR; TCRdb's table is partial and in-frame only. The data show a few hundred thousand clones, nearly 90% seen once. The sample consisted of peripheral blood. These receptor sequences come from a woman in her sixties or seventies with COVID-19, enrolled during active disease.

The chain employs TRBV19 and TRBJ2-7; the match to TRBD2 covers 7 bases. The V gene end was trimmed by 5 bases and the J gene end by 4 bases; junction bases not matched to a gene: 8. In germline, CDR1 is LNHDA, CDR2 SQIVND (reference sequence). This CDR3 is built from 14 residues. The CDR3 loop reads CASSLGTTLYEQYF. As DNA, the CDR3 is TGTGCCAGTAGTCTCGGGACTACCCTATACGAGCAGTACTTC.

The rearrangement links TRBV5-4 to TRBJ1-4; no definite D call. V was clipped by 1 base and J by 7 bases, with 8 bases between them. The CDR3 is made up of 13 amino acids. Per the germline V gene, CDR1 is SGHNT and CDR2 is YYREEE (reference sequence). The CDR3 DNA reads as TGTGCCAGCAGCTTGAAACCAGTTGAAAAACTGTTTTTT. This encodes CASSLKPVEKLFF.

V usage is TRBV19 and J usage is TRBJ1-2, with unresolved D. The germline V gene encodes CDR1 LNHDA and CDR2 SQIVND (reference sequence). The CDR3 totals 11 residues. Between the trimmed V and J ends, which lost 5 bases and 8 bases, there was a span of 9 bases. The CDR3 coding sequence is TGTGCCAGTAGTCCACATCAGGGCTACACCTTC. Residues: CASSPHQGYTF. Full variable domain (remainder filled in from reference TRBV19 and TRBJ1-2): DGGITQSPKYLFRKEGQNVTLSCEQNLNHDAMYWYRQDPGQGLRLIYYSQIVNDFQKGDIAEGYSVSREKKESFPLTVTSAQKNPTAFYLCASSPHQGYTFGSGTRLTVV.

The chain uses TRBV5-8 and TRBJ2-2, with 8 positions matching TRBD1. CDR1 is SGHTS, CDR2 YDEGEE, per germline. The CDR3 length is 16 residues. V shed 4 bases and J 0 bases; nucleotides not matched to a gene: 5. The CDR3, as DNA: TGTGCCAGCAGCACCGGGACAGGCCCGAACACCGGGGAGCTGTTTTTT. Translation gives CASSTGTGPNTGELFF.

The chain combines TRBV6-2 or TRBV6-3 with TRBJ1-2; the match to TRBD1 covers 8 bases. The trim removed 5 bases at V and 8 bases at J, leaving 16 bases unmatched. Per germline, CDR1 MNHEY and CDR2 SVGEGT. This CDR3 has 16 residues. The CDR3 nucleotides are TGTGCCAGCAGTCGCCCTCCGGACAGGGAGAGTCGCGGCTACACCTTC. The encoded protein is CASSRPPDRESRGYTF.

This rearrangement joins TRBV6-2 or TRBV6-3 to TRBJ1-5; a possible D gene is TRBD1 (5 bases). The V gene lost 5 bases and the J gene lost 2 bases, with 19 bases spanning the gap. CDR3 length: 17 amino acids. Germline assignment: CDR1 MNHEY and CDR2 SVGEGT. The CDR3 DNA sequence: TGTGCCAGCAGTCCCTGGGGGGGACCCGGACGCAATCAGCCCCAGCATTTT. Protein product: CASSPWGGPGRNQPQHF.

This clone was found once. This chain connects TRBV10-2 to TRBJ1-4; TRBD1 matches 10 bases. Germline V gene lookup returns CDR1 WSHSY and CDR2 SAAADI. The CDR3 contains 15 residues. Losses at the gene ends were 4 bases for V and 5 bases for J; bases not matched to a gene: 4. CDR3 nucleotides: TGCGCCAGCAGTGCGACAGGGGGCGCAAATGAAAAACTGTTTTTT. Translation: CASSATGGANEKLFF.

The V and J genes are TRBV27 and TRBJ2-7, with 7 nucleotides matching TRBD1. The J segment lost 3 bases and the V segment lost 5 bases, leaving 16 bases of the junction unmatched. Germline V gene data show CDR1 as MNHEY and CDR2 as SMNVEV (reference sequence). The CDR3 sequence is 17 residues long. The CDR3 DNA follows: TGTGCCAGCAGTCCGCGCTCGGGACAGCCCTTCCGCTACGAGCAGTACTTC. This translates into CASSPRSGQPFRYEQYF.

This clone was observed a single time. The rearrangement links TRBV6-6 to TRBJ1-6, with TRBD1 matching 8 bases. The CDR3 contains 14 residues. Germline values: CDR1 MNHNY, CDR2 SVGAGI (reference sequence). Trimming removed 8 bases from V and 3 bases from J; junction bases left unmatched: 3. Here the CDR3 reads CASGTGNYNSPLHF. Written as DNA, the CDR3 is TGTGCCAGCGGGACAGGAAACTATAATTCACCCCTCCACTTT.

This chain uses TRBV27 with TRBJ1-1; 7 bases fit TRBD1. Germline CDR1 is MNHEY and CDR2 is SMNVEV (reference sequence). V was clipped by 6 bases and J by 3 bases; unmatched bases: 10. The CDR3 is made up of 15 amino acids. CDR3 region: CASRNTGAPYTEAFF. The CDR3 nucleotides are TGTGCCAGCAGGAATACAGGGGCCCCGTACACTGAAGCTTTCTTT.

The chain links TRBV5-4 to TRBJ1-4; 7 nucleotides line up with TRBD1. Germline assignment: CDR1 SGHNT and CDR2 YYREEE (reference sequence). J gave up 11 bases and V 4 bases, and 8 bases lay outside the gene matches. The CDR3 runs 13 residues. CDR3 protein: CASSPDRADKLFF. In nucleotides, the CDR3 is TGTGCCAGCAGCCCAGACAGGGCCGATAAACTGTTTTTT.

The chain has TRBV19 and TRBJ2-6; D is possibly TRBD1 (5 bases). The ends were cut back, 5 bases at V and 1 base at J, with 9 bases in the middle. CDR1 and CDR2 (germline): LNHDA, SQIVND (reference sequence). There are 15 residues in the CDR3. The DNA of the CDR3 is TGTGCCAGTAGTGTCCAGGGTTCTGGGGCCAACGTCCTGACTTTC. Its protein product is CASSVQGSGANVLTF.

The J gene is TRBJ1-2, the V gene TRBV19; tentatively, D is TRBD1 (6 bases). The CDR3 runs to 16 residues. V was clipped by 1 base and J by 5 bases, with 17 bases between them. Germline V gene sequence: CDR1 LNHDA, CDR2 SQIVND (reference sequence). CDR3 region: CASSIGRAGQGYGYTF. As DNA, the CDR3 is TGTGCCAGTAGTATAGGAAGGGCAGGCCAGGGGTATGGCTACACCTTC.

The CDR3 here is CASSFAAANTGELFF. In DNA form, the CDR3 reads TGCGCCAGCAGCTTTGCGGCGGCAAACACCGGGGAGCTGTTTTTT. The chain couples TRBV5-1 to TRBJ2-2; D is undetermined. Germline CDR1 and CDR2: SGHRS and YFSETQ. Trimming took off 2 bases at V and 2 bases at J, with 10 bases between the two ends. This CDR3 has 15 amino acids.

The chain carries TRBV20-1 and TRBJ1-2; 7 bases map to TRBD1. The CDR3 has 12 residues. V shed 3 bases, J shed 5 bases, and the junction held 3 bases outside the gene matches. The germline V gene has CDR1 DFQATT and CDR2 SNEGSKA (reference sequence). The CDR3 region is CSASPTGYGYTF. The CDR3 nucleotides read TGCAGTGCTAGTCCGACAGGGTATGGCTACACCTTC.

The chain employs TRBV7-2 and TRBJ2-1; 8 bases are shared with TRBD1. The CDR3 consists of 15 residues. V lost 4 bases and J lost 5; bases outside the gene matches: 7. Germline V lookup: CDR1 SGHTA, CDR2 FQGNSA. The CDR3: CASSSLLDRDNEQFF. CDR3 sequence (DNA): TGTGCCAGCAGCTCCCTTCTGGACAGGGACAATGAGCAGTTCTTC.

The chain employs TRBV6-5 and TRBJ1-5; D is ambiguous. V was clipped by 2 bases and J by 5 bases, with 7 bases between them. Germline CDR1 and CDR2: MNHEY and SVGAGI. The CDR3 is 13 residues long. The CDR3 DNA reads TGTGCCAGCAGTTACGAGTTAGATCAGCCCCAGCATTTT. This encodes CASSYELDQPQHF.

This chain links TRBV3-1 (or the pseudogene TRBV3-2) with TRBJ1-1; D not certain. CDR1 is LGHDT and CDR2 is YNNKEL in the germline V gene (reference sequence). Trimming cost V 0 bases and J 5 bases, with 13 bases left between them. CDR3 length: 15 amino acids. The CDR3 coding sequence is TGTGCCAGCAGCCAAGATACCCACAAGTCAACTGAAGCTTTCTTT. Translation gives CASSQDTHKSTEAFF.

This clone was picked up one time. The chain joins TRBV10-3 to TRBJ1-2; TRBD1 might be the D (6 bases). V lost 5 bases, J lost 5 bases, and 21 bases lay in between. The V gene's germline CDR1 is ENHRY and CDR2 SYGVKD. CDR3 length: 16 residues. The CDR3 spells CAISNRDTGDGYGYTF. As DNA, the CDR3 is TGTGCCATCAGTAACCGGGACACCGGCGACGGGTATGGCTACACCTTC.

The chain uses TRBV19 and TRBJ1-6; possibly TRBD1 for D (5 bases). V lost 3 bases and J 0 bases, leaving 15 bases between the germline ends. Germline CDR1 and CDR2: LNHDA and SQIVND (reference sequence). The CDR3 is 18 residues long. CDR3 nucleotide sequence: TGTGCCAGTAGTATTAGGCGGGACGCCAGCTCCTATAATTCACCCCTCCACTTT. Translation: CASSIRRDASSYNSPLHF.

The genes are TRBV11-2 and TRBJ1-6; D uncertain. Germline V CDR1 and CDR2: SGHAT, FQNNGV. This CDR3 has 17 residues. V gave up 5 bases and J gave up 2 bases, with 16 bases separating them. This CDR3 reads CASSHEAGRAYNSPLHF. CDR3 nucleotide sequence: TGTGCCAGCAGCCACGAGGCGGGGAGGGCCTATAATTCACCCCTCCACTTT.

V and J are TRBV3-1 (or the pseudogene TRBV3-2) and TRBJ1-1, with 8 bases matching TRBD1. V gave up 4 bases and J gave up 7 bases; unmatched junction bases: 5. The CDR3 has 13 residues. CDR1 LGHDT and CDR2 YNNKEL come from the germline V gene (reference sequence). CDR3 DNA sequence: TGTGCCAGCAGCCTCAACAGGGGGGATGAAGCTTTCTTT. Protein sequence: CASSLNRGDEAFF.

This sequence joins TRBV7-2 and TRBJ1-2, with a tentative D call TRBD1 (6 bases). The CDR3 has 19 residues. CDR1 is SGHTA and CDR2 is FQGNSA in the germline V gene. V lost 4 bases and J lost 4, with 28 bases in between. The CDR3 nucleotides are TGTGCCAGCAGCTCCCCCACACCCTCAAACAGGGCCCAAGGCTATGGCTACACCTTC. Translation: CASSSPTPSNRAQGYGYTF.